This TCR beta chain was observed in a study of cytomegalovirus exposure and HLA in healthy donors. The PCR had 60 Vbeta and 13 Jbeta primers. Here immunoSEQ multiplex PCR was the method, and the copy in TCRdb shows in-frame clones only, minus some. Of hundreds of thousands of clones listed, around three quarters are singletons. The table lists this clone with a count of one. The TCR comes from a man in his forties in good health and CMV-seronegative. Specimen: PBMCs.

This CDR3 reads CASSWTGADNEKLFF. CDR3 nucleotides: TGTGCCAGCAGCTGGACAGGGGCCGATAATGAAAAACTGTTTTTT. The chain carries TRBV5-5 and TRBJ1-4; 9 bases match TRBD1. The CDR3 is made up of 15 amino acids. The germline V gene has CDR1 SGHKS and CDR2 YYEKEE (reference sequence). Trimming at V came to 3 bases and at J to 4 bases, leaving 4 bases not matched to a gene.